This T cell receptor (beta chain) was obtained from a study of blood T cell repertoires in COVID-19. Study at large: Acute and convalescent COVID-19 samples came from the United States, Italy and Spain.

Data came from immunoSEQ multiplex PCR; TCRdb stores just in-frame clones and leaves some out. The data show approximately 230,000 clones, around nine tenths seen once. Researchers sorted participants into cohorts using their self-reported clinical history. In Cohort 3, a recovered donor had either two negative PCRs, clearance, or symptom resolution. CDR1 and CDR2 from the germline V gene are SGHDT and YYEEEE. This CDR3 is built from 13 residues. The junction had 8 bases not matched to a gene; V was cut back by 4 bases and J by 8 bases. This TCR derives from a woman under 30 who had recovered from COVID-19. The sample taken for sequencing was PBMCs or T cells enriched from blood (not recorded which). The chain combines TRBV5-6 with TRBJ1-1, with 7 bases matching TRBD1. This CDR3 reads CASSGIGQVEAFF. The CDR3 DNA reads TGTGCCAGCAGCGGTATTGGACAGGTAGAAGCTTTCTTT.